This record looks at one T cell receptor (beta chain) sequence and its context. Its antigen remains unknown. The table came from immunoSEQ multiplex PCR; TCRdb's copy has only in-frame clones and leaves some out. Here the sample spans about 88,000 clones, almost 90% being singletons. This sample is part of a study of graft-versus-host responses after intestinal transplantation. Study overall: Each transplant was multivisceral, liver-intestinal, or isolated intestinal. Anti-thymocyte globulin induction, then tacrolimus and steroids for roughly 3 years, went to all recipients. Study-level findings and limits: There were GvH clones found in recipient marrow, and some of them appeared first in ileum or blood.

Germline V CDR1 and CDR2: SGHRS, YFSETQ. This CDR3 has 18 amino acids. J was trimmed by 0 bases and V by 0 bases; bases with no gene match: 9. This receptor was taken from a human donor who received an intestinal transplant. V gene TRBV5-1 combines with J gene TRBJ2-1; 7 bases map to TRBD1. This specimen consisted of unstimulated CD4+ T cells sorted from spleen or lymph node cells, obtained before intestinal transplant. This chain's CDR3 is CASSLDDRAPSSYNEQFF. The CDR3 DNA reads as TGCGCCAGCAGCTTGGACGACAGGGCCCCATCCTCCTACAATGAGCAGTTCTTC.